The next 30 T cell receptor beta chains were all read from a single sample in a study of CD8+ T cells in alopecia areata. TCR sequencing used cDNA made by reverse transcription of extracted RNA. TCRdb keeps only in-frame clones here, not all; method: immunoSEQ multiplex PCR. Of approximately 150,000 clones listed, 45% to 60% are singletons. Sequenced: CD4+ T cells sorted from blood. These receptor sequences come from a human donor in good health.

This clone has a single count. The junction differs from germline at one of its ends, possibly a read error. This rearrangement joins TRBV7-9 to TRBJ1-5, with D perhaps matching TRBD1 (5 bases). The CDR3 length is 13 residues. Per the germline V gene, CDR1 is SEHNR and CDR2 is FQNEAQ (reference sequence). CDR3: CANSLWGDQPQHF. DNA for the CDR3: TGTGCCAACAGCTTATGGGGGGACCAGCCCCAGCATTTT.

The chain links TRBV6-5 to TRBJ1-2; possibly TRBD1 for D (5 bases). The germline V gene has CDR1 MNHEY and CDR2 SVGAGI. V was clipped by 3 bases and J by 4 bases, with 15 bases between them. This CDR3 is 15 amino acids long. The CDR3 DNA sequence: TGTGCCAGCAGTTATCCCGTCGGGGGAAGCTATGGCTACACCTTC. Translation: CASSYPVGGSYGYTF.

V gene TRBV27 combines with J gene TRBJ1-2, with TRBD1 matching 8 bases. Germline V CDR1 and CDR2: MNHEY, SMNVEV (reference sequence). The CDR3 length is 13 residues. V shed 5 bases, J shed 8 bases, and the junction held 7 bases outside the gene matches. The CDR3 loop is CASSRQGFQGYTF. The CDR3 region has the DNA TGTGCCAGCAGTCGACAGGGGTTTCAGGGCTACACCTTC.

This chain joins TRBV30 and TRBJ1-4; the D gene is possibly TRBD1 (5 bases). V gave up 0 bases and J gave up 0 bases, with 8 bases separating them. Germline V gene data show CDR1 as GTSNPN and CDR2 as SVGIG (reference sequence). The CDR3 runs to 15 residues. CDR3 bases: TGTGCCTGGAGTGTACAGGCGACAACTAATGAAAAACTGTTTTTT. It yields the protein CAWSVQATTNEKLFF.

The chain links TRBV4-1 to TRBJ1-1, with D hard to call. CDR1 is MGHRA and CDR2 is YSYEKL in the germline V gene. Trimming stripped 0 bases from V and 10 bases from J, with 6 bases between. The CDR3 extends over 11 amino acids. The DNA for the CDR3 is TGCGCCAGCAGCCAAGATTCGATAGCTTTCTTT. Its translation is CASSQDSIAFF.

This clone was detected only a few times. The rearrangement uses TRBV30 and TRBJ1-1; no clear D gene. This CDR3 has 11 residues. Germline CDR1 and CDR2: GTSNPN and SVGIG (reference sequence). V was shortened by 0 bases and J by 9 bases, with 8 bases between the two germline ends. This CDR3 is CAWSVQQKAFF. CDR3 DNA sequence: TGTGCCTGGAGTGTACAACAGAAAGCTTTCTTT. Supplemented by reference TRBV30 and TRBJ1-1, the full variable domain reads SQTIHQWPATLVQPVGSPLSLECTVEGTSNPNLYWYRQAAGRGLQLLFYSVGIGQISSEVPQNLSASRPQDRQFILSSKKLLLSDSGFYLCAWSVQQKAFFGQGTRLTVV.

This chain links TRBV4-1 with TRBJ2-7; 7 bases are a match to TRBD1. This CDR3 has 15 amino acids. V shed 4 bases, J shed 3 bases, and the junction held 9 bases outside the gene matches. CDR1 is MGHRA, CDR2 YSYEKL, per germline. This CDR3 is CASSLTTGSGYEQYF. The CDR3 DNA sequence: TGCGCCAGCAGCCTAACGACAGGGTCGGGCTACGAGCAGTACTTC.

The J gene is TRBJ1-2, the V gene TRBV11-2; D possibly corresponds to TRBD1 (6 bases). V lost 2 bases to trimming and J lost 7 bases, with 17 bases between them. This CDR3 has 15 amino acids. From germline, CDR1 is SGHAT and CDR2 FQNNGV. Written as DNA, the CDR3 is TGTGCCAGCAGCTTATCGGGAGGGGGAGAGGTTGGCTACACCTTC. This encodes CASSLSGGGEVGYTF.

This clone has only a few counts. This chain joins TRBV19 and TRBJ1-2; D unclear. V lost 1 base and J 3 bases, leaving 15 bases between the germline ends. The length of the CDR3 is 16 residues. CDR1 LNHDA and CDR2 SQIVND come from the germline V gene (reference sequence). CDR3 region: CASSIGRAPSDYGYTF. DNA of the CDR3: TGTGCCAGTAGTATAGGCCGGGCCCCAAGCGACTATGGCTACACCTTC. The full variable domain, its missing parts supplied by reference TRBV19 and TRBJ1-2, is DGGITQSPKYLFRKEGQNVTLSCEQNLNHDAMYWYRQDPGQGLRLIYYSQIVNDFQKGDIAEGYSVSREKKESFPLTVTSAQKNPTAFYLCASSIGRAPSDYGYTFGSGTRLTVV.

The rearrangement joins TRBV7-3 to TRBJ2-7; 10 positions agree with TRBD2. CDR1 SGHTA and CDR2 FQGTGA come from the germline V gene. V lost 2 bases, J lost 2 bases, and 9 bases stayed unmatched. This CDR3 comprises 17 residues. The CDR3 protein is CASSLSSGSLFPYEQYF. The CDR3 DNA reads TGTGCCAGCAGCTTATCTAGCGGGAGTCTCTTCCCCTACGAGCAGTACTTC.

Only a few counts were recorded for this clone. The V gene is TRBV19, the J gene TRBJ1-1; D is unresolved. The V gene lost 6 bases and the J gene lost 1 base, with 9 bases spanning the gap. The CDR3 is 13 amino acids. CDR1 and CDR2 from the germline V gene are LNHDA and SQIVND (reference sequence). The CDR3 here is CASRRSRNTEAFF. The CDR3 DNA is TGTGCCAGTAGACGGTCTAGGAACACTGAAGCTTTCTTT.

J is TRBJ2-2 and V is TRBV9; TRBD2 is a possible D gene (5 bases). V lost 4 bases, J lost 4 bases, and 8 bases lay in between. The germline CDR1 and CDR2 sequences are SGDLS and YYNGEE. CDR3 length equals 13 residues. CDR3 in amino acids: CASSPRGTGELFF. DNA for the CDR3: TGTGCCAGCAGCCCCCGGGGCACCGGGGAGCTGTTTTTT.

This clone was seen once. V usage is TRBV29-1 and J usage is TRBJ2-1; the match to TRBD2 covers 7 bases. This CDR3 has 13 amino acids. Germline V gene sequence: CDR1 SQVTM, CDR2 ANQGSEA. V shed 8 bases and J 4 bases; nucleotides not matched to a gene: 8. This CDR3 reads CSLLGGKYNEQFF. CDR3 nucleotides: TGCAGCCTACTGGGAGGGAAATACAATGAGCAGTTCTTC.

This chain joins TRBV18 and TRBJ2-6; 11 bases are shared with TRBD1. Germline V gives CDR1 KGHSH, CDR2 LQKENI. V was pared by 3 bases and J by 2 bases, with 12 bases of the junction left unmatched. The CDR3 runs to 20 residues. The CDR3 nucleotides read TGTGCCAGCTCACCTTTCCGTACGGGACAGGGGGACCCTGGGGCCAACGTCCTGACTTTC. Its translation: CASSPFRTGQGDPGANVLTF.

CDR3 protein: CSSAGHTYEQYF. The CDR3 nucleotides read TGCTCCTCCGCGGGACATACCTACGAGCAGTACTTC. The chain is built from TRBV10-2 and TRBJ2-7, with D perhaps matching TRBD1 or TRBD2 (6 bases each). CDR3 size: 12 residues. Germline CDR1 WSHSY, CDR2 SAAADI.

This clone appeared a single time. CDR3 nucleotide sequence: TGTGCCAGCAGTTACTTGGCGGGCAATCAGCCCCAGCATTTT. As protein: CASSYLAGNQPQHF. The chain has TRBV6-6 and TRBJ1-5; D remains unclear. The CDR3 length is 14 residues. Germline CDR1 reads MNHNY; CDR2 reads SVGAGI (reference sequence). Trimming removed 1 base from V and 2 bases from J, with 6 bases in between.

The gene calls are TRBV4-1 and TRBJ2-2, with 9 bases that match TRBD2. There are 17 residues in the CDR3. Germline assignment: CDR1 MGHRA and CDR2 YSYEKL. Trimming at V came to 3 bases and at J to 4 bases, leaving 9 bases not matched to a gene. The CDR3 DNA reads TGCGCCAGCAGCCAGGGGATAGCGGGAGTAAGCACCGGGGAGCTGTTTTTT. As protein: CASSQGIAGVSTGELFF.

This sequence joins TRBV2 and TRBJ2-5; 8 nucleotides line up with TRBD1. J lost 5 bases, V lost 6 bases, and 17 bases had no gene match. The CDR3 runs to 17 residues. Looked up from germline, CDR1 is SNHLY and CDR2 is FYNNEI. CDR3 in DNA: TGTGCCAGCAGGCACGGGACAGGAAGTAATCAGGGCGAGACCCAGTACTTC. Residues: CASRHGTGSNQGETQYF.

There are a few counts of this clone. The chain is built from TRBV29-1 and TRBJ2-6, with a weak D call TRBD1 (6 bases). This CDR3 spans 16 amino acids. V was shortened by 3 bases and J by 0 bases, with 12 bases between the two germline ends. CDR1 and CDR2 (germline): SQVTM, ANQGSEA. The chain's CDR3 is CSVDPGAGSGANVLTF. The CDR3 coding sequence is TGCAGCGTTGACCCAGGGGCGGGCTCTGGGGCCAACGTCCTGACTTTC.

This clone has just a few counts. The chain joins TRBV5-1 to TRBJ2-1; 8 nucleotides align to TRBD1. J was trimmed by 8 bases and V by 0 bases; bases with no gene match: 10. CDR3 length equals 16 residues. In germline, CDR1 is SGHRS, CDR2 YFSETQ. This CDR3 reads CASSLALAGGKDEQFF. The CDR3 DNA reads TGCGCCAGCAGCTTGGCCCTGGCAGGGGGCAAGGATGAGCAGTTCTTC.

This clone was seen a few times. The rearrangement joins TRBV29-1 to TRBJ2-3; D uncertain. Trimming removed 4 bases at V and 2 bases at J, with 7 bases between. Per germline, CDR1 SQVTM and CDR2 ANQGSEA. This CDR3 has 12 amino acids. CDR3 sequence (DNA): TGCAGCGTTGGCCTCTACACAGATACGCAGTATTTT. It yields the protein CSVGLYTDTQYF.

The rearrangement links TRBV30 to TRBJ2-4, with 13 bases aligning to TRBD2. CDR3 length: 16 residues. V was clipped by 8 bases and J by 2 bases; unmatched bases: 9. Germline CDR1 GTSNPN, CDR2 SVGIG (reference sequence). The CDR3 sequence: CAGRIGTSGTKNIQYF. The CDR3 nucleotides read TGTGCCGGCAGAATCGGGACTAGCGGGACCAAAAACATTCAGTACTTC.

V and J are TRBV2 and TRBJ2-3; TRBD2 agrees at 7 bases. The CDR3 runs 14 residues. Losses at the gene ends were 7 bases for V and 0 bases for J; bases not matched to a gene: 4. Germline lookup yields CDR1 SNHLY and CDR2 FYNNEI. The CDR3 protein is CASTLARSTDTQYF. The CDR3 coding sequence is TGTGCCAGCACACTAGCGCGGAGCACAGATACGCAGTATTTT. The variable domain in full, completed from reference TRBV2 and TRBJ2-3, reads EPEVTQTPSHQVTQMGQEVILRCVPISNHLYFYWYRQILGQKVEFLVSFYNNEISEKSEIFDDQFSVERPDGSNFTLKIRSTKLEDSAMYFCASTLARSTDTQYFGPGTRLTVL.

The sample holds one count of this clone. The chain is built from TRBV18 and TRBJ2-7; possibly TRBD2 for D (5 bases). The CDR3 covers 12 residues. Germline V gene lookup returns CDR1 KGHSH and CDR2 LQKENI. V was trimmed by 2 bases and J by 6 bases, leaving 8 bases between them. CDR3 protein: CASSPGSAEQYF. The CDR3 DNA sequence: TGTGCCAGCTCACCAGGGAGTGCCGAGCAGTACTTC.

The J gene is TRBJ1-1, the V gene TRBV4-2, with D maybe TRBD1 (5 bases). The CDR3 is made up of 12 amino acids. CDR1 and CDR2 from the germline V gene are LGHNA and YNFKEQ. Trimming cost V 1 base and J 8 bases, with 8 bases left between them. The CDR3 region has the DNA TGTGCCAGCAGCCAAGGTCGGACAGAAGCTTTCTTT. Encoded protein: CASSQGRTEAFF.

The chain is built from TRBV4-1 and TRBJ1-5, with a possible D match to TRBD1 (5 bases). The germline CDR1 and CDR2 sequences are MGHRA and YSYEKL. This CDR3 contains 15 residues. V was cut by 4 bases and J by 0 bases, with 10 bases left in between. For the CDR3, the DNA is TGCGCCAGCAGCCCCTGGGGGACTAGCAATCAGCCCCAGCATTTT. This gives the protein CASSPWGTSNQPQHF.

The DNA of the CDR3 is TGTGCCAGCAGCAAGCAGACAGGGATGAACACTGAAGCTTTCTTT. Protein sequence: CASSKQTGMNTEAFF. This rearrangement joins TRBV27 to TRBJ1-1; 7 bases are shared with TRBD1. CDR3 size: 15 residues. Germline V gives CDR1 MNHEY, CDR2 SMNVEV (reference sequence). J gave up 0 bases and V 6 bases, and 7 bases lay outside the gene matches.

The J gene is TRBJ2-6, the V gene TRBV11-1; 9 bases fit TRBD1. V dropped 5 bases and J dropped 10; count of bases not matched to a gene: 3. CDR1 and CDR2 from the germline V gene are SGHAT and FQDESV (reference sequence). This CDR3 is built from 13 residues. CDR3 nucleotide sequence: TGTGCCAGCAGCCCAGACAGGGGGAACGTCCTGACTTTC. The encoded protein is CASSPDRGNVLTF.

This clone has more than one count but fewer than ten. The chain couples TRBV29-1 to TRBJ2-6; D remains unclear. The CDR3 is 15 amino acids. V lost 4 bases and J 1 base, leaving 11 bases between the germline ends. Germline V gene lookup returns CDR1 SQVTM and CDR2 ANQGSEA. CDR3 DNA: TGCAGCGTTGCTGTGGGTTCTTCTGGGGCCAACGTCCTGACTTTC. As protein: CSVAVGSSGANVLTF.

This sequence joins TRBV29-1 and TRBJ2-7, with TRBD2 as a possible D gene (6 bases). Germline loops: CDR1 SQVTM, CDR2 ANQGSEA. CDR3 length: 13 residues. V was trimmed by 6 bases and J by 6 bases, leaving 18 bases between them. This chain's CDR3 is CSVANGLGGEQYF. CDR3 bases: TGCAGCGTCGCTAATGGGCTGGGGGGCGAGCAGTACTTC.